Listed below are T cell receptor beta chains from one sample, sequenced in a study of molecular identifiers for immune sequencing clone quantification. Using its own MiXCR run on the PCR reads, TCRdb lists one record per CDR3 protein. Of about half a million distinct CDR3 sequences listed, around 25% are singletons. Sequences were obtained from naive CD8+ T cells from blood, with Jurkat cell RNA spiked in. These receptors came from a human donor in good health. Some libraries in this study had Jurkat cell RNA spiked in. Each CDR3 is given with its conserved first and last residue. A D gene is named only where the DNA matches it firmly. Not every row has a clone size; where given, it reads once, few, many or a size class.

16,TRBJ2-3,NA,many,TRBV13,TGTGCCAGCAGCTTAGCCGTACCCACTAGCACAGATACGCAGTATTTT,CASSLAVPTSTDTQYF
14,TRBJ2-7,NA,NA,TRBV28,TGTGCCAGCAGTCTCAGACTGATCTCCTACGAGCAGTACTTC,CASSLRLISYEQYF
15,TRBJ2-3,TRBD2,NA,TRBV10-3,TGTGCCATCAGTGAGTGCGGGAGGAGCACAGATACGCAGTATTTT,CAISECGRSTDTQYF
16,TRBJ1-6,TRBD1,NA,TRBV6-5,TGTGCCAGCAGTTACTCCTCGGGACAGTATAATTCACCCCTCCACTTT,CASSYSSGQYNSPLHF
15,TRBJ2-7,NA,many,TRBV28,TGTGCCAGCAGTTTCCGGGGGCCGATGAGCTACGAGCAGTACTTC,CASSFRGPMSYEQYF
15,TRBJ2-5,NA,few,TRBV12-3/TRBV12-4,TGTGCCAGCAGTTCCCCCCCTAGCGCGCGGGAGACCCAGTACTTC,CASSSPPSARETQYF
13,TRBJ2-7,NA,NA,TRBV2,TGTGCCAGCAAAACTCCCAGCTCCTACGAGCAGTACTTC,CASKTPSSYEQYF
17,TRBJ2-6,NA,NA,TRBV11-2,TGTGCCAGCAGCTCGCCAACAGGGTTCTCTGGGGCCAACGTCCTGACTTTC,CASSSPTGFSGANVLTF
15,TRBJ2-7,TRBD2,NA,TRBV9,TGTGCCCGCAGCGGGGGGGGTAGGACCGTCGACGAGCAGTACTTC,CARSGGGRTVDEQYF
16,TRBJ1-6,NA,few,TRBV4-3,TGCGCCAGCAGCCAAGATTGGCCAGGGGATAATTCACCCCTCCACTTT,CASSQDWPGDNSPLHF
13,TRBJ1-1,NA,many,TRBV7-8,TGTGCCAGCAGCTTCGGCAGGACCACTGAAGCTTTCTTT,CASSFGRTTEAFF
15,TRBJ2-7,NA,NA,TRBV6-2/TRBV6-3,TGTGCCAGCAGTTACGTCCCAGGGGTAAAGTACGAGCAGTACTTC,CASSYVPGVKYEQYF
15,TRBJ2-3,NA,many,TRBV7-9,TGTGCCAGCAGCTTCGTTACAGGAATCACAGATACGCAGTATTTT,CASSFVTGITDTQYF
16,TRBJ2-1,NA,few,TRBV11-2,TGTGCCAGCAGCTTAGAGCCAGGGTACTCCTACAATGAGCAGTTCTTC,CASSLEPGYSYNEQFF